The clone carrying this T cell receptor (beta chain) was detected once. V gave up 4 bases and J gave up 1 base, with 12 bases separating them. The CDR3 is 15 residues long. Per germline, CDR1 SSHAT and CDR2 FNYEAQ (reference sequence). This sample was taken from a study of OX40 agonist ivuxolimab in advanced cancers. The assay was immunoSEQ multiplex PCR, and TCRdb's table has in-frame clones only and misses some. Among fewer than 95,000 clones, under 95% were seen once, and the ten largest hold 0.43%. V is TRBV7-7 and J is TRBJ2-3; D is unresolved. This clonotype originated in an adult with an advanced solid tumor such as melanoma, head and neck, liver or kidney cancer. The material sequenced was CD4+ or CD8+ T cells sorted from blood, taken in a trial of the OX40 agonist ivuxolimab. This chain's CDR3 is CASSSLGSRTDTQYF. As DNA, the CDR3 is TGTGCCAGCAGCTCACTGGGATCCCGCACAGATACGCAGTATTTT.